This TCR beta chain was sequenced in a study of T cells in localized non-small cell lung cancer. Study-level points and caveats: Measurement of T cell clonality placed uninvolved adjacent lung highest, above the level in tumor. Overall survival was longer when the density of T cells in the blood was higher.

Comment on this clone: Its antigen is currently unknown.

TCRdb's copy holds only in-frame clones and misses some; the assay was immunoSEQ multiplex PCR. The data show over 25,000 clones, with 80% seen just once and about 16% held by the top ten. Here the sequenced sample was peripheral blood, taken before any cancer treatment. The TCR comes from a male donor at least 60 years old with stage III squamous cell lung carcinoma.

CDR3 sequence (DNA): TGTGCCTGGAGTGTATGTGGGAGGTTCTACGAGCAGTACTTC. Translation: CAWSVCGRFYEQYF. This chain links TRBV30 with TRBJ2-7, with D perhaps matching TRBD2 (6 bases). Germline V gene sequence: CDR1 GTSNPN, CDR2 SVGIG (reference sequence). V was cut by 0 bases and J by 3 bases, with 12 bases left in between. The CDR3 length is 14 residues. Supplemented by reference TRBV30 and TRBJ2-7, the full variable domain reads SQTIHQWPATLVQPVGSPLSLECTVEGTSNPNLYWYRQAAGRGLQLLFYSVGIGQISSEVPQNLSASRPQDRQFILSSKKLLLSDSGFYLCAWSVCGRFYEQYFGPGTRLTVT.